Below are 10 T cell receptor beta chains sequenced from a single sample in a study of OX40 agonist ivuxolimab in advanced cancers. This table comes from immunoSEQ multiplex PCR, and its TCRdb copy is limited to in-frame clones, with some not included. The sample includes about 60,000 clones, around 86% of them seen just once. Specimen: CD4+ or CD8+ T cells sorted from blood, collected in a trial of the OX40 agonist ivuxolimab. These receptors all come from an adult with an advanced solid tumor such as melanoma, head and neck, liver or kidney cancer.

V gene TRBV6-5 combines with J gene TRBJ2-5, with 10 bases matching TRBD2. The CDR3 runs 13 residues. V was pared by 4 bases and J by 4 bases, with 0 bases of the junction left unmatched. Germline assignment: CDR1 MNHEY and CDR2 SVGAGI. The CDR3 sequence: CASSSSGRETQYF. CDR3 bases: TGTGCCAGCAGTTCTAGCGGGAGAGAGACCCAGTACTTC.

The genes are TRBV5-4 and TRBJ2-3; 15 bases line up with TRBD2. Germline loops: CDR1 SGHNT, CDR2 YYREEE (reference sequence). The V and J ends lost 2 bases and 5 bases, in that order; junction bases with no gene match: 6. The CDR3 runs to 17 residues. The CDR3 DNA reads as TGTGCCAGCAGCTTCCCCGGACTAGCGGGAGGGAAAGATACGCAGTATTTT. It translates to CASSFPGLAGGKDTQYF.

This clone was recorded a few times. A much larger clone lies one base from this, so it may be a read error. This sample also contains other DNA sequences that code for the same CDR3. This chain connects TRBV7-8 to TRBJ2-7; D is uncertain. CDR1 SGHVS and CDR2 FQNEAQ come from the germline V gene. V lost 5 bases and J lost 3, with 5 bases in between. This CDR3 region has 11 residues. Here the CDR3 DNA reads TGTGCCAGCAGCCTTTACTACGAGCAGTACTTC. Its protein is CASSLYYEQYF. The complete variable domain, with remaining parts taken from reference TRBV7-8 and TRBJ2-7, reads GAGVSQSPRYKVAKRGQDVALRCDPISGHVSLFWYQQALGQGPEFLTYFQNEAQLDKSGLPSDRFFAERPEGSVSTLKIQRTQQEDSAVYLCASSLYYEQYFGPGTRLTVT.

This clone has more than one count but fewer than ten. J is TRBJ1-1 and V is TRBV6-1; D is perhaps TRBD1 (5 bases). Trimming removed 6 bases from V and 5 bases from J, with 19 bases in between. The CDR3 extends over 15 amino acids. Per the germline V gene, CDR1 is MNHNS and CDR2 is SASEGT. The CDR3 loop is CASSILPRGETEAFF. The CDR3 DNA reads TGTGCCAGCAGCATCCTCCCCCGAGGGGAGACTGAAGCTTTCTTT.

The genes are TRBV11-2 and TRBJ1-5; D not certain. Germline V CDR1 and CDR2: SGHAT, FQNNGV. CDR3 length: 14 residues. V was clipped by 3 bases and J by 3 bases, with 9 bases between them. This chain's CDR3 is CASSLGQFNQPQHF. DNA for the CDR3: TGTGCCAGCAGCTTGGGTCAGTTCAATCAGCCCCAGCATTTT.

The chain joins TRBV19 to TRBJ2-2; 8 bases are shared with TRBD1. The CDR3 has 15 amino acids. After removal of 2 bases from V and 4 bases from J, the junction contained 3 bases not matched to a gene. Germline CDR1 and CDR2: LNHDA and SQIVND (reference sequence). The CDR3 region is CASSIPQGVTGELFF. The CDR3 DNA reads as TGTGCCAGTAGTATACCACAGGGGGTCACCGGGGAGCTGTTTTTT.

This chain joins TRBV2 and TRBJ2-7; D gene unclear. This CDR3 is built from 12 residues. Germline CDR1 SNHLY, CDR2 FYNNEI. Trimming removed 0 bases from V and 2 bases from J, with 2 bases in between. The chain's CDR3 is CASSEAAYEQYF. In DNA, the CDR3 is TGTGCCAGCAGTGAAGCCGCCTACGAGCAGTACTTC.

This chain's CDR3 is CASSGPGQGSPNYEQYF. CDR3 DNA sequence: TGTGCCAGCAGTGGGCCGGGACAGGGTTCACCTAACTACGAGCAGTACTTC. The chain joins TRBV28 to TRBJ2-7; 9 nucleotides match TRBD1. The V segment lost 5 bases and the J segment 3 bases; nucleotides outside the gene matches: 14. CDR3 size: 17 residues. Germline V lookup: CDR1 MDHEN, CDR2 SYDVKM.

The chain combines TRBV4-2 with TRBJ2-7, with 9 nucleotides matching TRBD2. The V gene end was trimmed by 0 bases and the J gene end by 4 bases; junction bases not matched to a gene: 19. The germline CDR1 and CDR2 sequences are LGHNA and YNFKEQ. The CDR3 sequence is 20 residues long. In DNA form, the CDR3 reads TGTGCCAGCAGCCAAGATCTTATTCAGTCGGTGGGGACTAGCTGGTACGAGCAGTACTTC. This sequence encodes CASSQDLIQSVGTSWYEQYF.

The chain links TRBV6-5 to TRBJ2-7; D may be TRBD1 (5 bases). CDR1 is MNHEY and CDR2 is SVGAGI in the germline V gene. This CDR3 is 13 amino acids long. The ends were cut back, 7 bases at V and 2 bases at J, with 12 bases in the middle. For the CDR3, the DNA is TGTGCCAGCATTAGCCAGGGTACCTACGAGCAGTACTTC. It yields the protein CASISQGTYEQYF.